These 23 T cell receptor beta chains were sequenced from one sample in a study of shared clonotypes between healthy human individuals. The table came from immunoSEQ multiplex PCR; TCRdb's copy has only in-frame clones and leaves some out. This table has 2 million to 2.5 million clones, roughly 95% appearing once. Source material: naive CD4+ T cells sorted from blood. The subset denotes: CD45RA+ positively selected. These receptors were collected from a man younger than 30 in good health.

CDR3 loop: CASNLQSGANVLTF. The DNA for the CDR3 is TGTGCCAGCAACCTACAATCTGGGGCCAACGTCCTGACTTTC. The chain carries TRBV27 and TRBJ2-6, with D unresolved. Per germline, CDR1 MNHEY and CDR2 SMNVEV (reference sequence). The ends were cut back, 7 bases at V and 1 base at J, with 8 bases in the middle. This CDR3 region has 14 residues.

The DNA for the CDR3 is TGTGCCAGCAGCCTGACAGGGGGCTCGCAGTATTTT. Encoded protein: CASSLTGGSQYF. The V gene is TRBV7-9, the J gene TRBJ2-3; 10 nucleotides line up with TRBD1. Germline V gene data show CDR1 as SEHNR and CDR2 as FQNEAQ (reference sequence). With V trimmed by 5 bases and J by 10 bases, 3 bases remained unmatched. The CDR3 is made up of 12 amino acids.

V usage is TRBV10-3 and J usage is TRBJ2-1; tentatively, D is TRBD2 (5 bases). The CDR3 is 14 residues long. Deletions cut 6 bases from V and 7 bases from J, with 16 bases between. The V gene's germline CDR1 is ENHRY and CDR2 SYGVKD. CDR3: CAIRAPRLRNEQFF. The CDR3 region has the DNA TGTGCCATCAGGGCCCCGAGACTACGAAATGAGCAGTTCTTC.

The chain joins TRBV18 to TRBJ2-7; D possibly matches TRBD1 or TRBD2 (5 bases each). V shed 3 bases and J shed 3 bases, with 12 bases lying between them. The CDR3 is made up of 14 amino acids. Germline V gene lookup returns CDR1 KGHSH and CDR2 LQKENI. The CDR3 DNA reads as TGTGCCAGCTCACCCGAGGGGCGCCTCTACGAGCAGTACTTC. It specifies CASSPEGRLYEQYF. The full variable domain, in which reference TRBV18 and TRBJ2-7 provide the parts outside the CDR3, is NAGVMQNPRHLVRRRGQEARLRCSPMKGHSHVYWYRQLPEEGLKFMVYLQKENIIDESGMPKERFSAEFPKEGPSILRIQQVVRGDSAAYFCASSPEGRLYEQYFGPGTRLTVT.

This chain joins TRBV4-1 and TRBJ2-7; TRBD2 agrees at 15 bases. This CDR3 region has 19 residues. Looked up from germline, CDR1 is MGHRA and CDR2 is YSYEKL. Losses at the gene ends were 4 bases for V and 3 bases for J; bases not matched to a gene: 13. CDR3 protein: CASSPGSGLAGGRDYEQYF. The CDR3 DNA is TGCGCCAGCAGCCCGGGGTCGGGACTAGCGGGAGGCCGGGACTACGAGCAGTACTTC.

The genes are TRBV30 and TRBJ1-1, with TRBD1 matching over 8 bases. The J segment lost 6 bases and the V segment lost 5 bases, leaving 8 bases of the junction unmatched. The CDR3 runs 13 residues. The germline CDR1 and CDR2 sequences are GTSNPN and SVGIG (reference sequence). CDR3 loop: CAWARDRYAEAFF. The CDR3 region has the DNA TGTGCCTGGGCCCGGGACAGGTACGCTGAAGCTTTCTTT.

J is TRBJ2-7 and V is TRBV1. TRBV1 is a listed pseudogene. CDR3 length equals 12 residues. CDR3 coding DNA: TGCACCAGCAGAGAGGCAGGCCACGAGCAGTACTTC. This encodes CTSREAGHEQYF.

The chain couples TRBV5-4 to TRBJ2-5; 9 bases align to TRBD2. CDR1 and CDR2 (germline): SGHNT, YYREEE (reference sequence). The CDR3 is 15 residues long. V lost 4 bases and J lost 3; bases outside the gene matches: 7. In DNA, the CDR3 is TGTGCCAGCAGCCCTCAGCGGGGGGTAAAAGAGACCCAGTACTTC. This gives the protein CASSPQRGVKETQYF.

CDR3 region: CASSPGRREAFF. CDR3 nucleotides: TGCGCCAGCAGCCCAGGGAGGCGGGAAGCTTTCTTT. The chain is built from TRBV5-1 and TRBJ1-1; D is possibly TRBD1 (5 bases). This CDR3 is 12 amino acids long. V lost 4 bases and J lost 8, with 12 bases in between. Germline V CDR1 and CDR2: SGHRS, YFSETQ.

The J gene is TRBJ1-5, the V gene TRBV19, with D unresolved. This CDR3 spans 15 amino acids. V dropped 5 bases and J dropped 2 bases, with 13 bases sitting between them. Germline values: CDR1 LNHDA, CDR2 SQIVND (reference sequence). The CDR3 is CASSSPKLGNQPQHF. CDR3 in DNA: TGTGCCAGTAGTTCACCGAAGCTAGGCAATCAGCCCCAGCATTTT.

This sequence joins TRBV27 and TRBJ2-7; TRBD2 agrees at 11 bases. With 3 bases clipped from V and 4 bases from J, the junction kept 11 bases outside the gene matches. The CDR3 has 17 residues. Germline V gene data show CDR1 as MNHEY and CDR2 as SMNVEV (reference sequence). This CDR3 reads CASSFRLAGTGTYEQYF. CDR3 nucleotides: TGTGCCAGCAGTTTCCGACTAGCGGGGACTGGGACGTACGAGCAGTACTTC.

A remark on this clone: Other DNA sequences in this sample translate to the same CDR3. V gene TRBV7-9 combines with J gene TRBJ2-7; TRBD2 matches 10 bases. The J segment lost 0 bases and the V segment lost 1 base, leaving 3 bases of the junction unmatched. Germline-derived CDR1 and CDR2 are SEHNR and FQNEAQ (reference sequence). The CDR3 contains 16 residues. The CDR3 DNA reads TGTGCCAGCAGCTTAGGACTAGCGGGCTCCTCCTACGAGCAGTACTTC. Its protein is CASSLGLAGSSYEQYF. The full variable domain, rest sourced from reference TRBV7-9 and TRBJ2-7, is DTGVSQNPRHKITKRGQNVTFRCDPISEHNRLYWYRQTLGQGPEFLTYFQNEAQLEKSRLLSDRFSAERPKGSFSTLEIQRTEQGDSAMYLCASSLGLAGSSYEQYFGPGTRLTVT.

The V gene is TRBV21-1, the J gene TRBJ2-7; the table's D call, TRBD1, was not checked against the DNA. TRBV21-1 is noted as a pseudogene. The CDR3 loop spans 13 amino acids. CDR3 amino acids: CASTSIGLYEQYF. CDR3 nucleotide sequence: TGTGCCAGCACCAGCATTGGGCTGTACGAGCAGTACTTC.

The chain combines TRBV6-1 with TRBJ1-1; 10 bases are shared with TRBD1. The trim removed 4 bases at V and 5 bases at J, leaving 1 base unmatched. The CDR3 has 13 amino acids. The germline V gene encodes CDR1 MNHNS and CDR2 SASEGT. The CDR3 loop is CASSADRGTEAFF. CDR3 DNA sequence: TGTGCCAGCAGTGCGGACAGGGGGACTGAAGCTTTCTTT.

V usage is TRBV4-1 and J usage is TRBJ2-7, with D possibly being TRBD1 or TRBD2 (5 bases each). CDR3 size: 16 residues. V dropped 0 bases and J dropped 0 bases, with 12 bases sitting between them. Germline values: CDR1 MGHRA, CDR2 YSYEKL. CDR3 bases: TGCGCCAGCAGCCAAGATATGTTTGGGGGCTCCTACGAGCAGTACTTC. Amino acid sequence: CASSQDMFGGSYEQYF.

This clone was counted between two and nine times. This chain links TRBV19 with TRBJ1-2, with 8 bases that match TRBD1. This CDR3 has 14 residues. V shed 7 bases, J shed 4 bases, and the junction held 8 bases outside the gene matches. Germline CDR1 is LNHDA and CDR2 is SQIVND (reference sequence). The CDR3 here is CASNSGGLGYGYTF. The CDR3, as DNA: TGTGCCAGTAATTCAGGGGGCCTGGGCTATGGCTACACCTTC.

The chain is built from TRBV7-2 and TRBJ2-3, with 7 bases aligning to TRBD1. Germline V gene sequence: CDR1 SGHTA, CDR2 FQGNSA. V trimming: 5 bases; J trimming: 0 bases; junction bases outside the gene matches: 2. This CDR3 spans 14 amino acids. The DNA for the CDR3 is TGTGCCAGCAGCACGGGACAGAGCACAGATACGCAGTATTTT. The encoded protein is CASSTGQSTDTQYF.

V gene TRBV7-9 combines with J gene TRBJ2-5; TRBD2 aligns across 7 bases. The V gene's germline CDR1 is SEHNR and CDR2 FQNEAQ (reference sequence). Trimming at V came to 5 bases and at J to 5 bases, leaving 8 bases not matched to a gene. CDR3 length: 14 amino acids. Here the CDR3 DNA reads TGTGCCAGCAGCGGTCGGACTAGTTTGGAGACCCAGTACTTC. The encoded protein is CASSGRTSLETQYF.

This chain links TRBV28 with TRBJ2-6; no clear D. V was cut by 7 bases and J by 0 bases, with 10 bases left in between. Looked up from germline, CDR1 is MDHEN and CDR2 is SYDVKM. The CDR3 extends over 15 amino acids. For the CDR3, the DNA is TGTGCCAGCAAGGGCAGAGACTCTGGGGCCAACGTCCTGACTTTC. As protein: CASKGRDSGANVLTF.

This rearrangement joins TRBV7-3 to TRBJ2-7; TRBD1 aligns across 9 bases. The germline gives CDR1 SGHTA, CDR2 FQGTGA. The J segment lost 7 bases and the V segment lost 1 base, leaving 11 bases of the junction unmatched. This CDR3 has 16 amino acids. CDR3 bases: TGTGCCAGCAGCTTAAGGGGACAGGGAGCCGGAGTAGAGCAGTACTTC. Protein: CASSLRGQGAGVEQYF.

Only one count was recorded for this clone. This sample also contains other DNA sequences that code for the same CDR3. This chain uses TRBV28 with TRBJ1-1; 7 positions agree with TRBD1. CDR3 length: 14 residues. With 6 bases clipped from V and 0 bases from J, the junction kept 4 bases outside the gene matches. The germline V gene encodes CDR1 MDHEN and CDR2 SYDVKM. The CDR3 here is CASRRTGVNTEAFF. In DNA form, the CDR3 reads TGTGCCAGCAGGCGGACAGGAGTGAACACTGAAGCTTTCTTT. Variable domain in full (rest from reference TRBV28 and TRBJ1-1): DVKVTQSSRYLVKRTGEKVFLECVQDMDHENMFWYRQDPGLGLRLIYFSYDVKMKEKGDIPEGYSVSREKKERFSLILESASTNQTSMYLCASRRTGVNTEAFFGQGTRLTVV.

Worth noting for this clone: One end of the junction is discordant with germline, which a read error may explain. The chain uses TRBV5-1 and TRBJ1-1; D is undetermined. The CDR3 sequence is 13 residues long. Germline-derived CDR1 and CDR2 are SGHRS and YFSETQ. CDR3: CASSLVGNAEAFF. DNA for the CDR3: TGCGCCAGCAGCTTGGTTGGGAACGCTGAAGCTTTCTTT.

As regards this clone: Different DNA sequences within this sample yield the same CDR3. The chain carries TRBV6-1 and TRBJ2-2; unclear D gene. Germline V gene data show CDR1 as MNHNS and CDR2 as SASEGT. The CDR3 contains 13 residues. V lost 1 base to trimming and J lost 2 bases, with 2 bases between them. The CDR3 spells CASSEVNTGELFF. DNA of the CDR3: TGTGCCAGCAGTGAAGTCAACACCGGGGAGCTGTTTTTT.